One sample yielded the 21 T cell receptor beta chains listed below, sequenced in a study of cytomegalovirus exposure and HLA in healthy donors. The study ran its PCR with 60 Vbeta and 13 Jbeta primers. The protocol was immunoSEQ multiplex PCR, while the TCRdb copy is restricted to in-frame clones and leaves out a portion. In the table there are around 130,000 clones, 80% to 90% of which are singletons. Sequenced sample: PBMCs. All receptors derive from a male donor in good health and CMV-seropositive.

The rearrangement uses TRBV30 and TRBJ2-7; 8 bases are shared with TRBD2. The V gene end was trimmed by 5 bases and the J gene end by 4 bases; junction bases not matched to a gene: 7. Germline V gives CDR1 GTSNPN, CDR2 SVGIG (reference sequence). This CDR3 is built from 13 residues. Here the CDR3 reads CAWSGGETYEQYF. Here the CDR3 DNA reads TGTGCCTGGTCGGGGGGGGAGACGTACGAGCAGTACTTC.

There are a few counts of this clone. The chain couples TRBV4-3 to TRBJ1-3; 10 bases agree with TRBD1. Trimming at V came to 4 bases and at J to 2 bases, leaving 2 bases not matched to a gene. The germline V gene has CDR1 LGHNA and CDR2 YSLEER. The CDR3 sequence is 15 residues long. This CDR3 is CASSRGQGAGNTIYF. The CDR3 region has the DNA TGCGCCAGCAGCCGCGGACAGGGGGCTGGAAACACCATATATTTT.

The sample holds a few counts of this clone. This chain connects TRBV7-3 to TRBJ2-1; TRBD2 matches at 11 bases. The germline V gene encodes CDR1 SGHTA and CDR2 FQGTGA. V was pared by 3 bases and J by 4 bases, with 2 bases of the junction left unmatched. The CDR3 contains 15 residues. CDR3: CASSLGLAAYNEQFF. The CDR3 region has the DNA TGTGCCAGCAGCTTGGGACTAGCGGCTTACAATGAGCAGTTCTTC. The full variable domain, rest sourced from reference TRBV7-3 and TRBJ2-1, is GAGVSQTPSNKVTEKGKYVELRCDPISGHTALYWYRQSLGQGPEFLIYFQGTGAADDSGLPNDRFFAVRPEGSVSTLKIQRTERGDSAVYLCASSLGLAAYNEQFFGPGTRLTVL.

This chain connects TRBV18 to TRBJ2-1; TRBD1 matches at 11 bases. V was pared by 6 bases and J by 6 bases, with 7 bases of the junction left unmatched. This CDR3 contains 15 residues. CDR1 KGHSH and CDR2 LQKENI come from the germline V gene. CDR3 in amino acids: CASSQGQGVVNEQFF. CDR3 in DNA: TGTGCCAGCTCCCAGGGACAGGGGGTGGTCAATGAGCAGTTCTTC.

J is TRBJ2-1 and V is TRBV27; 8 nucleotides line up with TRBD2. The CDR3 covers 15 residues. V lost 6 bases to trimming and J lost 3 bases; unmatched junction nucleotides: 7. CDR1 is MNHEY and CDR2 is SMNVEV in the germline V gene (reference sequence). The CDR3 loop is CASSPTSANYNEQFF. The CDR3 coding sequence is TGTGCCAGCAGCCCGACTAGCGCGAACTACAATGAGCAGTTCTTC.

V usage is TRBV5-1 and J usage is TRBJ2-7; 7 bases align to TRBD1. The CDR3 sequence is 16 residues long. J was trimmed by 2 bases and V by 2 bases; bases with no gene match: 10. The germline gives CDR1 SGHRS, CDR2 YFSETQ. The CDR3 here is CASSFTPGTATYEQYF. The CDR3 DNA reads TGCGCCAGCAGCTTTACCCCCGGGACAGCTACCTACGAGCAGTACTTC.

This clone appeared once. This chain joins TRBV20-1 and TRBJ2-1, with D maybe TRBD2 (6 bases). Trimming left V 7 bases short and J 9 bases short, with 13 bases between. This CDR3 has 11 amino acids. CDR1 and CDR2 (germline): DFQATT, SNEGSKA (reference sequence). The CDR3 nucleotides read TGCAGTGGGGACTCTACTGGTGAGCAGTTCTTC. Its protein product is CSGDSTGEQFF.

The V gene is TRBV5-1, the J gene TRBJ2-5; 14 positions match TRBD2. The assigned J gene may be wrong: the sequence end matches TRBJ2-7 better. This CDR3 is 17 amino acids long. Germline V lookup: CDR1 SGHRS, CDR2 YFSETQ. The CDR3 nucleotides are TGCGCCAGCAGCCGAGGACTAGCGGGAGGAACTGTCTACGAGCAGTACTTC. Protein sequence: CASSRGLAGGTVYEQYF.

Here the CDR3 reads CASLGGYTF. As DNA, the CDR3 is TGTGCCAGCCTAGGTGGCTACACCTTC. The chain joins TRBV19 to TRBJ1-2; D unclear. V gave up 9 bases and J gave up 7 bases, with 6 bases separating them. Per the germline V gene, CDR1 is LNHDA and CDR2 is SQIVND (reference sequence). CDR3 length: 9 residues.

The chain uses TRBV5-1 and TRBJ1-2, with D tentatively TRBD1 (6 bases). The CDR3 is 16 amino acids. Germline V lookup: CDR1 SGHRS, CDR2 YFSETQ. With 5 bases removed from V and 2 bases from J, the gap between germline ends came to 19 bases. The CDR3 reads CASRGPQGIRNYGYTF. CDR3 DNA: TGCGCCAGCAGGGGACCACAGGGAATAAGGAACTATGGCTACACCTTC.

This clone was detected only once. The rearrangement uses TRBV18 and TRBJ2-1; TRBD1 is a possible D gene (6 bases). The CDR3 is made up of 13 amino acids. Germline CDR1 is KGHSH and CDR2 is LQKENI. V lost 4 bases to trimming and J lost 10 bases, with 14 bases between them. The CDR3 here is CASSLNREGEQFF. Here the CDR3 DNA reads TGTGCCAGCTCACTAAACAGGGAAGGGGAGCAGTTCTTC. Full variable domain (missing parts from reference TRBV18 and TRBJ2-1): NAGVMQNPRHLVRRRGQEARLRCSPMKGHSHVYWYRQLPEEGLKFMVYLQKENIIDESGMPKERFSAEFPKEGPSILRIQQVVRGDSAAYFCASSLNREGEQFFGPGTRLTVL.

V and J are TRBV28 and TRBJ2-7; 10 bases map to TRBD2. This CDR3 region has 17 residues. V shed 3 bases and J 0 bases; nucleotides not matched to a gene: 8. CDR1 is MDHEN, CDR2 SYDVKM, per germline. CDR3 loop: CASSFGSGRLGSYEQYF. The CDR3 coding sequence is TGTGCCAGCAGTTTTGGTAGCGGGAGGTTGGGCTCCTACGAGCAGTACTTC.

V is TRBV30 and J is TRBJ1-4; 7 nucleotides align to TRBD1. V lost 0 bases, J lost 7 bases, and 5 bases stayed unmatched. Per germline, CDR1 GTSNPN and CDR2 SVGIG (reference sequence). This CDR3 is 14 amino acids long. The CDR3 region is CAWSVQGDGEKLFF. The CDR3 region has the DNA TGTGCCTGGAGTGTTCAGGGGGACGGTGAAAAACTGTTTTTT.

V usage is TRBV5-1 and J usage is TRBJ1-3; TRBD1 is a possible D gene (6 bases). The CDR3 covers 16 residues. Germline lookup yields CDR1 SGHRS and CDR2 YFSETQ. Trimming pared 0 bases from V and 0 bases from J, leaving 10 bases between. CDR3 DNA sequence: TGCGCCAGCAGCTTGGATGGACAGAGCTCTGGAAACACCATATATTTT. Its translation is CASSLDGQSSGNTIYF.

V and J are TRBV20-1 and TRBJ2-7; the D is unclear. Germline assignment: CDR1 DFQATT and CDR2 SNEGSKA (reference sequence). The CDR3 has 11 residues. Trimming took 3 bases from V and 12 from J, leaving 15 bases between them. Written as DNA, the CDR3 is TGCAGTGCTAGCCCGGTCCGAGGCACGTACTTC. Residues: CSASPVRGTYF.

The chain has TRBV7-2 and TRBJ2-7; the match to TRBD1 covers 7 bases. The CDR3 consists of 15 residues. Losses at the gene ends were 8 bases for V and 0 bases for J; bases not matched to a gene: 10. The germline V gene has CDR1 SGHTA and CDR2 FQGNSA. DNA of the CDR3: TGTGCCAGCTCCCTCGGGACAGCCTTCTCCTACGAGCAGTACTTC. It specifies CASSLGTAFSYEQYF.

This chain uses TRBV19 with TRBJ2-1; D gene uncertain. CDR3 length: 14 amino acids. Germline CDR1 LNHDA, CDR2 SQIVND (reference sequence). V gave up 10 bases and J gave up 5 bases, with 18 bases separating them. The CDR3, as DNA: TGTGCCACCCGATTTCGCCCTGGAGACAATGAGCAGTTCTTC. This encodes CATRFRPGDNEQFF.

The CDR3 here is CASSLGGVPGELFF. CDR3 bases: TGTGCCAGCAGCTTAGGGGGGGTGCCCGGGGAGCTGTTTTTT. The rearrangement joins TRBV11-2 to TRBJ2-2; perhaps TRBD2 as D (6 bases). Looked up from germline, CDR1 is SGHAT and CDR2 is FQNNGV. V lost 1 base and J lost 6, with 9 bases in between. The CDR3 totals 14 residues. The full variable domain, its missing parts supplied by reference TRBV11-2 and TRBJ2-2, is EAGVAQSPRYKIIEKRQSVAFWCNPISGHATLYWYQQILGQGPKLLIQFQNNGVVDDSQLPKDRFSAERLKGVDSTLKIQPAKLEDSAVYLCASSLGGVPGELFFGEGSRLTVL.

The V and J genes are TRBV28 and TRBJ2-1, with 12 bases matching TRBD2. The ends lost 3 bases at V and 1 base at J; junction bases unmatched: 10. From germline, CDR1 is MDHEN and CDR2 SYDVKM. The CDR3 consists of 19 residues. The CDR3 loop reads CASSFATSGRKSSYNEQFF. The CDR3 DNA sequence: TGTGCCAGCAGTTTTGCAACTAGCGGGAGGAAGAGTTCCTACAATGAGCAGTTCTTC.

CDR3 coding DNA: TGTGCCACCAGCAGAGATCTGAGTCGCCCGCAACCTGAGCAGTTCTTC. This gives the protein CATSRDLSRPQPEQFF. V gene TRBV15 combines with J gene TRBJ2-1; D is undetermined. Germline V gene data show CDR1 as LNHNV and CDR2 as YYDKDF (reference sequence). Trimming removed 0 bases at V and 9 bases at J, with 18 bases between. The CDR3 runs 16 residues.

The rearrangement joins TRBV28 to TRBJ1-1; D may be TRBD1 (6 bases). The V gene lost 3 bases and the J gene lost 0 bases, with 8 bases spanning the gap. The CDR3 length is 14 residues. CDR1 is MDHEN and CDR2 is SYDVKM in the germline V gene. Here the CDR3 reads CASSFDRLNTEAFF. Here the CDR3 DNA reads TGTGCCAGCAGTTTCGACAGGCTGAACACTGAAGCTTTCTTT. The whole variable domain, filled in from reference TRBV28 and TRBJ1-1, reads DVKVTQSSRYLVKRTGEKVFLECVQDMDHENMFWYRQDPGLGLRLIYFSYDVKMKEKGDIPEGYSVSREKKERFSLILESASTNQTSMYLCASSFDRLNTEAFFGQGTRLTVV.